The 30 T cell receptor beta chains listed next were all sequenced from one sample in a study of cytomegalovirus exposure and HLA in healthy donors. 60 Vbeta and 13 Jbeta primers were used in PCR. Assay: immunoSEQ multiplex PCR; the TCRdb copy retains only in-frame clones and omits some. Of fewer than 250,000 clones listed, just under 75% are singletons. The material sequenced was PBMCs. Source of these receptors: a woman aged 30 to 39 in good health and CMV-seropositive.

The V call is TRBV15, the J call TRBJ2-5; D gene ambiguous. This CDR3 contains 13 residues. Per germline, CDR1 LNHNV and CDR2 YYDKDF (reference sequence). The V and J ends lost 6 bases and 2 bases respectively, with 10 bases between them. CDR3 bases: TGTGCCACCAGTGTCGATCAGCAAGAGACCCAGTACTTC. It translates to CATSVDQQETQYF.

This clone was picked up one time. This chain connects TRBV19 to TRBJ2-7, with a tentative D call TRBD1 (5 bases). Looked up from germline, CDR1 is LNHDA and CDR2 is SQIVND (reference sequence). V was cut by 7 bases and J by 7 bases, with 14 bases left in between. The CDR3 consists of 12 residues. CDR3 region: CASTNGAEEQYF. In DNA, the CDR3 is TGTGCCAGTACCAATGGGGCAGAAGAGCAGTACTTC.

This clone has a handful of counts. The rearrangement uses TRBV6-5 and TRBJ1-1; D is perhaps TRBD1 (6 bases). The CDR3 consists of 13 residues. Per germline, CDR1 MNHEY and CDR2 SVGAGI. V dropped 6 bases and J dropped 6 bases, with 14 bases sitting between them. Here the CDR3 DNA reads TGTGCCAGCAGCCTCAGGGGAGGGGCTGAAGCTTTCTTT. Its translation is CASSLRGGAEAFF.

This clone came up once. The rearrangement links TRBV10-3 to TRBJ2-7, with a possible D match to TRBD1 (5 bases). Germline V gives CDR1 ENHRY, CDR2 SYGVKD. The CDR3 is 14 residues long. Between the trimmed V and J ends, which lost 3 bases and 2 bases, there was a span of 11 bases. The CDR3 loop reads CAISDKGPTYEQYF. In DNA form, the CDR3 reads TGTGCCATCAGTGATAAGGGGCCTACCTACGAGCAGTACTTC.

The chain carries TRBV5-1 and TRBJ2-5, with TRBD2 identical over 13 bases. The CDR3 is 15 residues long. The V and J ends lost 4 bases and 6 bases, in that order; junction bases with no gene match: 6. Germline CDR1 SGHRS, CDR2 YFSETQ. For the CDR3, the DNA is TGCGCCAGCAGCGGACTAGCGGGAGTTATGAAGACCCAGTACTTC. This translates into CASSGLAGVMKTQYF.

The CDR3 coding sequence is TGTGCTAGTGCCTTCCAGGGTTCTCTAGCGGGTACCACAGATACGCAGTATTTT. Protein product: CASAFQGSLAGTTDTQYF. This chain connects TRBV12-5 to TRBJ2-3; 8 positions agree with TRBD2. With 7 bases clipped from V and 2 bases from J, the junction kept 17 bases outside the gene matches. The CDR3 has 18 residues. Germline CDR1 and CDR2: LGHNT and FRNRAP.

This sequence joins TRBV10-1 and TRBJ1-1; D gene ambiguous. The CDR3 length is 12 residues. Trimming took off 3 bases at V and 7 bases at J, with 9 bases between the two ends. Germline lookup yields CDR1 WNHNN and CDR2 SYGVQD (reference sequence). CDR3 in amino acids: CASSEGGHEAFF. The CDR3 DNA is TGCGCCAGCAGTGAAGGAGGGCATGAAGCTTTCTTT.

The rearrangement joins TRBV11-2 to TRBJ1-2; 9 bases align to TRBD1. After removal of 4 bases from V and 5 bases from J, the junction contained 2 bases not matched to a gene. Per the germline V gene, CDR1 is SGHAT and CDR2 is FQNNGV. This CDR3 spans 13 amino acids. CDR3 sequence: CASSWGQGYGYTF. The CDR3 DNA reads TGTGCCAGCAGCTGGGGACAGGGTTATGGCTACACCTTC.

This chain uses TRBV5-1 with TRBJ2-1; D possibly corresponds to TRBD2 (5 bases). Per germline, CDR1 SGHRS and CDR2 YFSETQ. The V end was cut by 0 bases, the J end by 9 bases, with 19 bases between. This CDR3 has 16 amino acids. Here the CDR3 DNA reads TGCGCCAGCAGCTTGGTGGAGGCCCTAGTGGCGGGTGAGCAGTTCTTC. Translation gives CASSLVEALVAGEQFF.

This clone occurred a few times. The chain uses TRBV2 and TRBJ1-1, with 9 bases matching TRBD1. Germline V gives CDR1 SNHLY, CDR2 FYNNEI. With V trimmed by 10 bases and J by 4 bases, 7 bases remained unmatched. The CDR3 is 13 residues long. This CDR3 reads CAIRGTGLTEAFF. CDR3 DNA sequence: TGTGCCATACGAGGGACAGGGCTCACTGAAGCTTTCTTT.

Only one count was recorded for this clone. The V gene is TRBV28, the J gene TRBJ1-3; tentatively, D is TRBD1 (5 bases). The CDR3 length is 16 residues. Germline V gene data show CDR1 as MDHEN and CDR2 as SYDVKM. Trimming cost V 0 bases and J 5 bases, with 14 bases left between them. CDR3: CASSLWGRGVRNTIYF. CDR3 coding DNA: TGTGCCAGCAGTTTATGGGGGAGGGGAGTAAGAAACACCATATATTTT.

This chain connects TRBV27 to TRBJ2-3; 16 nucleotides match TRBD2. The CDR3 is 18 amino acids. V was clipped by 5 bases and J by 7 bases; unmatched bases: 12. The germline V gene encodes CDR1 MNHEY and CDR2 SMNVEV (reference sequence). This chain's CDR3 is CASSQPPGLAGGPNTQYF. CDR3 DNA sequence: TGTGCCAGCAGTCAGCCCCCGGGACTAGCGGGAGGGCCGAATACGCAGTATTTT.

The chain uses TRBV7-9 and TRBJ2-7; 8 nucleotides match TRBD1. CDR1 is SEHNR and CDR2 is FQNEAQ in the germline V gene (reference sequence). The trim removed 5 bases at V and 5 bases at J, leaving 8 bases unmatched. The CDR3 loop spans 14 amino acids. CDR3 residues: CASSALDRAHEQYF. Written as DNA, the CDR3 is TGTGCCAGCAGCGCCCTGGACAGGGCTCACGAGCAGTACTTC.

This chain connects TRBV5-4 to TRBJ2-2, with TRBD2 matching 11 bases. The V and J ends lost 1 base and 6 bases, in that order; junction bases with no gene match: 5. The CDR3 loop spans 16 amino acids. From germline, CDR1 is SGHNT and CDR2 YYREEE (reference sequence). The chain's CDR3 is CASSLRTSGLAGELFF. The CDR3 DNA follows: TGTGCCAGCAGCTTGCGGACTAGCGGGTTAGCCGGGGAGCTGTTTTTT. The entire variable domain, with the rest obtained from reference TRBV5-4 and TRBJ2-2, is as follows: ETGVTQSPTHLIKTRGQQVTLRCSSQSGHNTVSWYQQALGQGPQFIFQYYREEENGRGNFPPRFSGLQFPNYSSELNVNALELDDSALYLCASSLRTSGLAGELFFGEGSRLTVL.

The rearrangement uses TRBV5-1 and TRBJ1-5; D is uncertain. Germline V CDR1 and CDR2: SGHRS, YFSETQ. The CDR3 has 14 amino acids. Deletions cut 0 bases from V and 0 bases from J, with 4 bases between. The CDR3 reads CASSLDTSNQPQHF. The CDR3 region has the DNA TGCGCCAGCAGCTTGGACACTAGCAATCAGCCCCAGCATTTT.

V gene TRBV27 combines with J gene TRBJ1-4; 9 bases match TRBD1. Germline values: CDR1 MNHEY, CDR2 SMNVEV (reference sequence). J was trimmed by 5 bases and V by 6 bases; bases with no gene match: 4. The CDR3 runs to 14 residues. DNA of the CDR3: TGTGCCAGCAGGACCGGGACAGGGAATGAAAAACTGTTTTTT. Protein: CASRTGTGNEKLFF. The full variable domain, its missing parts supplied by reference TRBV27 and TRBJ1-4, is EAQVTQNPRYLITVTGKKLTVTCSQNMNHEYMSWYRQDPGLGLRQIYYSMNVEVTDKGDVPEGYKVSRKEKRNFPLILESPSPNQTSLYFCASRTGTGNEKLFFGSGTQLSVL.

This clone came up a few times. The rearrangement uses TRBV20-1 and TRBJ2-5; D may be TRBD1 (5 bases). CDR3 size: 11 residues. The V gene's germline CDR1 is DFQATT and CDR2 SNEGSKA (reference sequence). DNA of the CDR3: TGCAGGGCAGGGAATCAAGAGACCCAGTACTTC. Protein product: CRAGNQETQYF.

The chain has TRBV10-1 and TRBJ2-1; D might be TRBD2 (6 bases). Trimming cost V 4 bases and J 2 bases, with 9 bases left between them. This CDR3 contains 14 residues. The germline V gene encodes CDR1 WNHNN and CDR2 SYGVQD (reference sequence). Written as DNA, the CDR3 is TGCGCCAGCAGTGCAGGCGGGGCCTACAATGAGCAGTTCTTC. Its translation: CASSAGGAYNEQFF.

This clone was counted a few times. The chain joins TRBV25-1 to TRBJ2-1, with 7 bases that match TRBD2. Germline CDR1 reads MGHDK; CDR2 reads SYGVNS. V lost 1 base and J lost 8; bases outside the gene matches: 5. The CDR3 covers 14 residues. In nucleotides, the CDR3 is TGTGCCAGCAGTGAATTGGGGGGGGGAGATGAGCAGTTCTTC. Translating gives CASSELGGGDEQFF.

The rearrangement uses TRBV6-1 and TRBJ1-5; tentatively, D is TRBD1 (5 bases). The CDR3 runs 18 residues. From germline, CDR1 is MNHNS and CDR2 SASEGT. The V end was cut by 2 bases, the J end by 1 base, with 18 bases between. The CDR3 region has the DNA TGTGCCAGCAGTGAACTCACCACGATCGACAGAAGCAATCAGCCCCAGCATTTT. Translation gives CASSELTTIDRSNQPQHF.

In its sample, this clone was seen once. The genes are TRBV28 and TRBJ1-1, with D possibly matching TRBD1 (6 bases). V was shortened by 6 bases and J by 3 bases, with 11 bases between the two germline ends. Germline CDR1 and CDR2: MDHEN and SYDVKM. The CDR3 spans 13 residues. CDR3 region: CASRAPGDTEAFF. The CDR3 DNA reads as TGTGCCAGCAGGGCCCCAGGGGACACTGAAGCTTTCTTT.

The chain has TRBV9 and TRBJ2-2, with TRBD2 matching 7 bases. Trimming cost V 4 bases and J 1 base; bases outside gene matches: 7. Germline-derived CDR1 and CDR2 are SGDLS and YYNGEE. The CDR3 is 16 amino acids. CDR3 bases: TGTGCCAGCAGCTCCCAAGGACTAGGGAACACCGGGGAGCTGTTTTTT. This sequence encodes CASSSQGLGNTGELFF. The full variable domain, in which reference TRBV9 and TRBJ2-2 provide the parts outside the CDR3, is DSGVTQTPKHLITATGQRVTLRCSPRSGDLSVYWYQQSLDQGLQFLIQYYNGEERAKGNILERFSAQQFPDLHSELNLSSLELGDSALYFCASSSQGLGNTGELFFGEGSRLTVL.

In DNA form, the CDR3 reads TGTGCCAGCAGCTCCCGGACAGGGGGCGGCTATGAGCAGTTCTTC. This sequence encodes CASSSRTGGGYEQFF. This chain connects TRBV7-9 to TRBJ2-1, with 11 positions matching TRBD1. Germline V gene sequence: CDR1 SEHNR, CDR2 FQNEAQ (reference sequence). V lost 4 bases to trimming and J lost 8 bases; unmatched junction nucleotides: 7. The CDR3 length is 15 residues.

The CDR3 nucleotides read TGTGCCAGCAGCGCCGAACCTCTAGCGGGAGACCGGTACTTC. Translation: CASSAEPLAGDRYF. V and J are TRBV9 and TRBJ2-7; 10 bases map to TRBD2. The junction had 12 bases not matched to a gene; V was cut back by 3 bases and J by 12 bases. The germline CDR1 and CDR2 sequences are SGDLS and YYNGEE. CDR3 length equals 14 residues.

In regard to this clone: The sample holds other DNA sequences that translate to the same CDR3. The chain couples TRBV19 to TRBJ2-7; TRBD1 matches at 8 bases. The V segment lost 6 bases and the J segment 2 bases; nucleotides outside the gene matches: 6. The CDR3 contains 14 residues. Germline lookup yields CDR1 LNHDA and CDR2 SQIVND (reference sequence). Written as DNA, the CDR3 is TGTGCCAGTAGCATCGGGACAGGTCCCTACGAGCAGTACTTC. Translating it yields CASSIGTGPYEQYF.

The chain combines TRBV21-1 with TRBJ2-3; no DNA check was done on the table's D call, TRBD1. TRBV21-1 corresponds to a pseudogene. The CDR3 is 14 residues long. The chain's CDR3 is CASRGRPCTDTQYF. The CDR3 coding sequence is TGTGCCAGCAGAGGCAGGCCGTGCACAGATACGCAGTATTTT.

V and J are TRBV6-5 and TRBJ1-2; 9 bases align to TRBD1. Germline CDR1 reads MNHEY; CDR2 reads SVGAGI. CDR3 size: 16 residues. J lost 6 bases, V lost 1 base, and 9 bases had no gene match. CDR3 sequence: CASSYYTTGQGNGYTF. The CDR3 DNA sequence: TGTGCCAGCAGTTACTACACTACCGGACAGGGGAATGGCTACACCTTC.

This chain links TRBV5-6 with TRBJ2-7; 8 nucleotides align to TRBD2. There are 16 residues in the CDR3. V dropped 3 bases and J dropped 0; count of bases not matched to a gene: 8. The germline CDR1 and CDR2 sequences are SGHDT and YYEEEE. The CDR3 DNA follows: TGTGCCAGCAGCTCGGGAGGGCCCTCCTACTCCTACGAGCAGTACTTC. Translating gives CASSSGGPSYSYEQYF.

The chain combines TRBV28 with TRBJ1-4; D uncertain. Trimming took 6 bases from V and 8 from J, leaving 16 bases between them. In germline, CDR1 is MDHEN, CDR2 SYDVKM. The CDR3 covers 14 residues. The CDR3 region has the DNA TGTGCCAGCAGCCCAGATCTGGTCCCAGAAAAACTGTTTTTT. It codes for CASSPDLVPEKLFF.

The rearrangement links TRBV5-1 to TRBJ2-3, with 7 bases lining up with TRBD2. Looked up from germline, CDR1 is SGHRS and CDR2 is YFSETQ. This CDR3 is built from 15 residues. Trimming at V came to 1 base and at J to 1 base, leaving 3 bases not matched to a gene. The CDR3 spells CASSLSAGGTDTQYF. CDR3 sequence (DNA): TGCGCCAGCAGCTTGTCTGCGGGAGGCACAGATACGCAGTATTTT. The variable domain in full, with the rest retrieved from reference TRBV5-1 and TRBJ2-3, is KAGVTQTPRYLIKTRGQQVTLSCSPISGHRSVSWYQQTPGQGLQFLFEYFSETQRNKGNFPGRFSGRQFSNSRSEMNVSTLELGDSALYLCASSLSAGGTDTQYFGPGTRLTVL.